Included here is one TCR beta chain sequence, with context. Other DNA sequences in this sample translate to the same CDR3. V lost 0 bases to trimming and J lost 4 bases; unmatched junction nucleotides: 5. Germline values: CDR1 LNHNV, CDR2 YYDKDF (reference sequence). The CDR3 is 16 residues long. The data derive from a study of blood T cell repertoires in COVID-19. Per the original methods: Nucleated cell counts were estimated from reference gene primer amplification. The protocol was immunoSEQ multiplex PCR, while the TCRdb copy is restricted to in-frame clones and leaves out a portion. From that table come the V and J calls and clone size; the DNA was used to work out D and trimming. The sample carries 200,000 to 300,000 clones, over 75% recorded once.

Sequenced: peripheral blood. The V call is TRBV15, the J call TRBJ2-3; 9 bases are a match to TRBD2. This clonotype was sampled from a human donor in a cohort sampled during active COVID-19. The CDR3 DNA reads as TGTGCCACCAGCAGAGATTTGCGGGGGGGGGCAGATACGCAGTATTTT. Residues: CATSRDLRGGADTQYF.